Listed below are T cell receptor beta chains from one sample, sequenced in a study of blood T cell repertoires in COVID-19. Generated by immunoSEQ multiplex PCR, the TCRdb table keeps only in-frame clones and is missing some. The sample includes about 200,000 clones, around 82% of them seen just once. The sequencing input was PBMCs or T cells enriched from blood (not recorded which). These receptors came from a man aged 35 to 55 who had recovered from COVID-19. Each CDR3 is given with its conserved first and last residue. The D gene is left open where the match is weak.

D gene	V gene	J gene	CDR3 protein
TRBD2	TRBV7-3	TRBJ2-2	CASSLFGSGRTGELFF
TRBD1	TRBV5-1	TRBJ1-2	CASSLYLRTGEHGYTF
TRBD2	TRBV5-4	TRBJ2-5	CASSLAEREAGVRETQYF
NA	TRBV27	TRBJ2-1	CASRAGDFAVSYNEQFF
TRBD1	TRBV30	TRBJ1-2	CAWARQGDYGYTF
NA	TRBV29-1	TRBJ2-3	CSVAPAVASDTQYF
TRBD1	TRBV5-1	TRBJ2-4	CASSPQTGTANIQYF
NA	TRBV6-5	TRBJ2-5	CASSYSWQTGQETQYF
TRBD2	TRBV9	TRBJ2-1	CASSGASGRTNNEQFF
NA	TRBV28	TRBJ1-5	CASSFVESQPQHF
TRBD1	TRBV5-4	TRBJ2-7	CASSSRDRVSYEQYF
TRBD2	TRBV27	TRBJ2-7	CASSAGTSGNYEQYF
TRBD2	TRBV28	TRBJ2-7	CASSSLAGEHEQYF
NA	TRBV12-3/TRBV12-4	TRBJ2-7	CASSSQQGYEQYF
TRBD2	TRBV7-9	TRBJ2-5	CASSLYSLAGAIETQYF
NA	TRBV28	TRBJ1-2	CASSLGRGKGTF
TRBD1	TRBV19	TRBJ2-7	CASSPGTGFEQYF
NA	TRBV15	TRBJ1-2	CATSRGGTYGYTF
TRBD1	TRBV19	TRBJ1-5	CASSMWTGGAGSNQPQHF
NA	TRBV29-1	TRBJ1-1	CSVRVVRQADTEAFF
TRBD2	TRBV4-1	TRBJ2-5	CASSSSGSETQYF
TRBD1	TRBV3-1/TRBV3-2	TRBJ1-1	CASSQDQGAVGTAFF
TRBD1	TRBV30	TRBJ2-4	CAWNSGAGGSIQYF
TRBD2	TRBV5-4	TRBJ2-3	CASSLASGRGTDTQYF
NA	TRBV28	TRBJ2-2	CASSLGQGTGELFF
TRBD1	TRBV5-1	TRBJ1-2	CASSSDGVLGQGYLNYGYTF
NA	TRBV9	TRBJ2-1	CASSPSGGTLHEQFF
NA	TRBV5-6	TRBJ2-5	CASSATGIETQYF
NA	TRBV30	TRBJ1-1	CAWSGGVPEAFF
NA	TRBV9	TRBJ2-3	CASSVTLTSTDTQYF
NA	TRBV7-9	TRBJ2-1	CASSLGTRASSYNEQFF
NA	TRBV19	TRBJ2-1	CASRDSGSYNEQFF
TRBD1	TRBV18	TRBJ1-1	CASSPRQGAGGTEAFF
NA	TRBV30	TRBJ1-1	CAWSVKAGAFF
NA	TRBV5-1	TRBJ2-5	CASGPQGFQETQYF
TRBD1	TRBV4-2	TRBJ2-1	CASSPPDRPSGLFF
NA	TRBV5-1	TRBJ2-4	CASSFSGQDGNIQYF
TRBD1	TRBV4-2	TRBJ1-1	CASSQERAGGFEAFF
TRBD2	TRBV9	TRBJ2-3	CASSVGSGTKDTQYF
TRBD2	TRBV3-1/TRBV3-2	TRBJ2-7	CASSRHPGRETSGNSYEQYF
NA	TRBV11-2	TRBJ1-1	CASSPGLNTEAFF